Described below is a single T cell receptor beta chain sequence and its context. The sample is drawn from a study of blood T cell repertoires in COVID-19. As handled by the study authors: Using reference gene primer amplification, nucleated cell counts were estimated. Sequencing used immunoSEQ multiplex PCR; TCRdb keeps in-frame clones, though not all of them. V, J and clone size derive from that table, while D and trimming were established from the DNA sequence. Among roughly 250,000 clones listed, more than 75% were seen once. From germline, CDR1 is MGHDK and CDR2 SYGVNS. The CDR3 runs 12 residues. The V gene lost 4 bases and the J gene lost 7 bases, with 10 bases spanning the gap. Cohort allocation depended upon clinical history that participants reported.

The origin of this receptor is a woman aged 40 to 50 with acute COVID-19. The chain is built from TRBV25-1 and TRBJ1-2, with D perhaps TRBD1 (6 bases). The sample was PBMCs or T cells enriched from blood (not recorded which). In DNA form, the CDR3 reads TGTGCCAGCAGTGGGGACATCGGTGGCTACACCTTC. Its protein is CASSGDIGGYTF.